This T cell receptor (beta chain) was recorded in a study of Ad26.COV2.S vaccination and SARS-CoV-2 variants. Across the whole study: Of the COV1001 trial arms, the Ad26.COV2.S arm included the donor. Intramuscular Ad26.COV2.S at 5x10^10 or 1x10^11 viral particles.

This CDR3 is 14 amino acids long. Germline V CDR1 and CDR2: SGHRS, YFSETQ. With 0 bases removed from V and 8 bases from J, the gap between germline ends came to 12 bases. Described treatment: 15 to 20 received Ad26.COV2.S at low or high dose, single or two shots; roughly five received placebo; per-sample allocation not given. Sampling took place 63 days after the first vaccine or placebo injection. An 18-55-year-old adult in Boston served as donor. Expressing Wuhan-strain SARS-CoV-2 spike, an Ad26 vector served as the vaccine. Clones were read by immunoSEQ multiplex PCR, and TCRdb kept only the in-frame ones, dropping some. The sample has 360,000 or so clones, around 87% seen once.

The TCR was taken from a person aged 18 to 59 who received the Ad26.COV2.S COVID-19 vaccine or a placebo. The chain couples TRBV5-1 to TRBJ2-4; maybe TRBD1 (5 bases). Specimen: peripheral blood, collected in a trial of Ad26.COV2.S vaccine versus placebo. The DNA of the CDR3 is TGCGCCAGCAGCTTGGGGCAGGGTAAGGACATTCAGTACTTC. Its protein is CASSLGQGKDIQYF.